The rows below give T cell receptor beta chains drawn from one sample of a study of T cell responses to AZD1222 COVID-19 vaccine. Clones were read by immunoSEQ multiplex PCR, and TCRdb kept only the in-frame ones, dropping some. The repertoire holds around 100,000 clones, more than 75% seen once, with 4% to 4.5% in the top ten. The sequencing used peripheral blood, collected on day 0 of MenACWY control vaccination. These receptors were collected from an adult in good health. CDR3s include the opening cysteine and the closing phenylalanine or tryptophan. The D gene is left open where the match is weak. Some rows have no size entry. The others give once, few or many, or a class for an expanded clone.

clone_size j_call v_call d_call cdr3_nt cdr3_aa
NA TRBJ2-7 TRBV19 TRBD1 TGTGCCAGTAGTATGGGACAGAGCTCCTACGAGCAGTACTTC CASSMGQSSYEQYF
NA TRBJ1-1 TRBV9 NA TGTGCCAGCACCAAGGGGGGGGACACTGAAGCTTTCTTT CASTKGGDTEAFF
once TRBJ1-1 TRBV19 TRBD1 TGTGCCAGTAGTATCCTCTGGACAGGCTCCCGAGAGCCCACTGAAGCTTTCTTT CASSILWTGSREPTEAFF
NA TRBJ1-2 TRBV5-1 TRBD1 TGCGCCAGCAGCTTGAACAGGGGATACGGCTACACCTTC CASSLNRGYGYTF
few TRBJ1-2 TRBV5-6 NA TGTGCCAGCAGCTTGGGGGACGGGGGTGGCTACACCTTC CASSLGDGGGYTF
NA TRBJ2-5 TRBV18 NA TGTGCCAGCTCACCTTACGACAGGGGAGGGGCCGGTTCCCAAGAGACCCAGTACTTC CASSPYDRGGAGSQETQYF
many TRBJ2-7 TRBV4-1 NA TGCGCCAGCAGCCAGAGTCTGGAACTGGCACTTAGCTCCTACGAGCAGTACTTC CASSQSLELALSSYEQYF
NA TRBJ1-6 TRBV19 TRBD1 TGTGCCAGTAGTATAGAGGGGACAGGGTTTTCACCCCTCCACTTT CASSIEGTGFSPLHF
NA TRBJ2-7 TRBV10-3 NA TGTGCGATCAGGCCCGTCGGGGACTCCTACGAGCAGTACTTC CAIRPVGDSYEQYF
NA TRBJ1-2 TRBV5-1 NA TGCGCCAGCAGCTTGGAACCGACTAACTATGGCTACACCTTC CASSLEPTNYGYTF
NA TRBJ1-1 TRBV10-3 NA TGTGCCATCAGCACAGGAGGAAGCACTGAAGCTTTCTTT CAISTGGSTEAFF
NA TRBJ2-4 TRBV9 NA TGTGCCAGCAGCGTAGCGGCAAAAAACATTCAGTACTTC CASSVAAKNIQYF
NA TRBJ1-1 TRBV2 NA TGTGCCAGCAGGGCAAGCGCACTATTAACGGGGCTGGGCACTGAAGCTTTCTTT CASRASALLTGLGTEAFF
NA TRBJ1-5 TRBV4-1 NA TGCGCCAGCAGCCAACCCCTTGGGCTTCTTGATCAGCCCCAGCATTTT CASSQPLGLLDQPQHF
NA TRBJ2-7 TRBV28 TRBD1 TGTGCCAGCAACCGGGGACAGGGAGACGAGCAGTACTTC CASNRGQGDEQYF
NA TRBJ1-5 TRBV3-1/TRBV3-2 NA TGTGCCAGCAGCCAAGGATCGGGGGGACAGCCCCAGCATTTT CASSQGSGGQPQHF
NA TRBJ2-3 TRBV24-1 TRBD1 TGTGCCACCAGTGACTCTCGGACAGGGGGTTACCCAGATACGCAGTATTTT CATSDSRTGGYPDTQYF
NA TRBJ2-2 TRBV11-2 TRBD1 TGTGCCAGCAGCGCCGGACAGGCGGCCCGAAGGCTGTTTTTT CASSAGQAARRLFF